These T cell receptor beta chains were read from a single sample in a study of PD-1 blockade in classical Hodgkin lymphoma. The data were produced by immunoSEQ multiplex PCR, yet TCRdb's version contains in-frame clones alone and is incomplete. The table shows about 30,000 clones, with around 80% occurring only once. The specimen comprised CD4+ T cells from blood, sampled before the fourth cycle of nivolumab. These receptors all stem from a human donor with classical Hodgkin lymphoma. Both conserved end residues are part of each CDR3. The D gene is left open where the match is weak. The size field is filled for only some rows; it gives once, few, many or a size class.

d_call j_call clone_size v_call cdr3_aa cdr3_nt
TRBD1 TRBJ1-2 - TRBV6-5 CASRRGLEGGYTF TGTGCCAGCAGAAGGGGGCTCGAGGGTGGCTACACCTTC
TRBD1 TRBJ1-2 - TRBV6-5 CASSSTGTGASGYTF TGTGCCAGCAGTTCCACCGGGACAGGGGCATCAGGCTACACCTTC
TRBD1 TRBJ2-7 once TRBV27 CASRRQGGYEQYF TGTGCCAGCAGAAGACAGGGGGGATACGAGCAGTACTTC
TRBD1 TRBJ1-2 few TRBV11-2 CASSLTGTGGDGYTF TGTGCCAGCAGCTTAACGGGGACAGGGGGAGATGGCTACACCTTC
TRBD1 TRBJ1-4 - TRBV5-1 CASSLEGTVGEKLFF TGCGCCAGCAGCTTGGAAGGGACAGTGGGAGAAAAACTGTTTTTT
- TRBJ2-4 - TRBV5-6 CASSLVRTRDIQYF TGTGCCAGCAGCTTGGTCAGGACAAGGGACATTCAGTACTTC
- TRBJ1-2 - TRBV7-8 CASSSLQGGGYGYTF TGTGCCAGCAGCTCCCTACAGGGCGGGGGGTATGGCTACACCTTC
TRBD1 TRBJ1-2 - TRBV19 CASSRQGANGYTF TGTGCCAGTAGTCGCCAGGGGGCGAATGGCTACACCTTC
- TRBJ2-5 - TRBV5-1 CASSTGETQYF TGCGCCAGCAGCACAGGAGAGACCCAGTACTTC
- TRBJ2-6 - TRBV2 CASRRDSGANVLTF TGTGCCAGCAGGAGGGATTCTGGGGCCAACGTCCTGACTTTC
- TRBJ2-7 - TRBV5-1 CASSLPGDEQYF TGCGCCAGCAGCTTGCCAGGGGACGAGCAGTACTTC
TRBD1 TRBJ1-6 few TRBV5-1 CASSLDRQGGNSPLHF TGCGCCAGCAGCTTGGATAGACAGGGGGGTAATTCACCCCTCCACTTT
TRBD1 TRBJ2-3 - TRBV7-8 CASSLAGAWDRAQYF TGTGCCAGCAGCTTAGCAGGGGCTTGGGACAGGGCGCAGTATTTT
- TRBJ1-5 - TRBV27 CASSLLGGSNQPQHF TGTGCCAGCAGTTTATTAGGGGGTAGCAATCAGCCCCAGCATTTT
- TRBJ2-6 once TRBV7-9 CATDPGWTGANVLTF TGTGCCACGGACCCCGGTTGGACTGGGGCCAACGTCCTGACTTTC
- TRBJ2-5 - TRBV6-5 CASSYSRETQYF TGTGCCAGCAGTTACTCCCGAGAGACCCAGTACTTC
TRBD1 TRBJ1-4 - TRBV28 CASSLSGGREKLFF TGTGCCAGCAGTTTATCAGGGGGACGTGAAAAACTGTTTTTT
TRBD2 TRBJ2-3 - TRBV5-1 CASSLAGGGDTQYF TGCGCCAGCAGCTTGGCGGGGGGAGGGGATACGCAGTATTTT
- TRBJ2-3 - TRBV5-1 CASSLTPTDTQYF TGCGCCAGCAGCTTGACCCCAACAGATACGCAGTATTTT
- TRBJ1-1 - TRBV5-1 CASSLEGHNTEAFF TGCGCCAGCAGCTTGGAGGGACACAACACTGAAGCTTTCTTT
- TRBJ1-1 - TRBV2 CSEGVGDLNTEAFF TGCTCAGAGGGAGTAGGGGACCTGAACACTGAAGCTTTCTTT
TRBD1 TRBJ1-5 - TRBV28 CASRPPGTGNQPQHF TGTGCCAGCAGGCCCCCCGGGACAGGCAATCAGCCCCAGCATTTT
- TRBJ1-2 few TRBV28 CASRLWGFGYTF TGTGCCAGCAGACTTTGGGGGTTTGGCTACACCTTC
- TRBJ2-5 - TRBV5-1 CASADNPETQYF TGCGCCAGCGCCGATAACCCGGAGACCCAGTACTTC
- TRBJ2-3 - TRBV5-1 CASSLEGVSTDTQYF TGCGCCAGCAGCCTAGAGGGGGTAAGCACAGATACGCAGTATTTT
TRBD1 TRBJ2-7 - TRBV28 CASKGAGTAISYEQYF TGTGCCAGCAAGGGGGCCGGGACCGCAATCAGCTACGAGCAGTACTTC
- TRBJ2-7 few TRBV6-1 CASSELSLGSYEQYF TGTGCCAGCAGTGAATTGTCGTTGGGCTCCTACGAGCAGTACTTC
TRBD1 TRBJ1-2 - TRBV5-4 CASSPALRQGVYGYTF TGTGCCAGCAGCCCTGCCCTGAGACAGGGGGTTTATGGCTACACCTTC
- TRBJ1-2 - TRBV4-2 CASSPRRTNYGYTF TGTGCCAGCAGCCCCAGACGAACTAACTATGGCTACACCTTC
- TRBJ1-2 - TRBV9 CASSASTGSYGYTF TGTGCCAGCAGCGCTTCGACAGGCAGCTATGGCTACACCTTC
- TRBJ1-2 - TRBV6-5 CASMAYYGYTF TGTGCCAGCATGGCCTACTATGGCTACACCTTC
- TRBJ1-3 once TRBV19 CASSMSWDFSGNTIYF TGTGCCAGTAGTATGTCCTGGGACTTCTCTGGAAACACCATATATTTT
- TRBJ1-2 few TRBV5-1 CASSFDGGYGYTF TGCGCCAGCAGCTTTGATGGTGGCTATGGCTACACCTTC
- TRBJ1-1 - TRBV9 CASSVIPQGRGTEAFF TGTGCCAGCAGCGTTATCCCACAGGGTAGGGGCACTGAAGCTTTCTTT
- TRBJ1-1 - TRBV19 CASSLIRAGDWNTEAFF TGTGCCAGTAGTCTCATTCGGGCGGGAGATTGGAACACTGAAGCTTTCTTT
TRBD1 TRBJ2-7 - TRBV7-9 CASSLAAGTGGNEQYF TGTGCCAGCAGCTTAGCGGCCGGGACAGGGGGCAACGAGCAGTACTTC
TRBD1 TRBJ1-1 - TRBV5-1 CASSSQGPGTEAFF TGCGCCAGCAGCTCACAGGGGCCGGGCACTGAAGCTTTCTTT
- TRBJ1-5 - TRBV28 CASSDLTTGSNQPQHF TGTGCCAGCAGTGACTTAACAACCGGGAGCAATCAGCCCCAGCATTTT
TRBD1 TRBJ2-7 - TRBV5-1 CASSLVGQGSYEQYF TGCGCCAGCAGCTTGGTGGGACAGGGATCCTACGAGCAGTACTTC
- TRBJ1-1 - TRBV5-1 CASSLAGSSNTEAFF TGCGCCAGCAGCTTGGCCGGGTCAAGTAACACTGAAGCTTTCTTT
- TRBJ1-5 once TRBV7-2 CASSSGGSNQPQHF TGTGCCAGCAGCTCTGGGGGCTCCAATCAGCCCCAGCATTTT
TRBD2 TRBJ2-1 - TRBV19 CASRSSGGVVNEQFF TGTGCCAGCCGCAGTAGCGGGGGGGTCGTCAATGAGCAGTTCTTC
TRBD1 TRBJ1-4 - TRBV11-1 CASSLKPDRAGEKLFF TGTGCCAGCAGCTTAAAGCCGGACAGGGCGGGTGAAAAACTGTTTTTT
TRBD1 TRBJ1-2 - TRBV5-1 CASSAIQGNRFYGYTF TGCGCCAGCAGCGCAATACAGGGGAACCGATTCTATGGCTACACCTTC
- TRBJ2-1 - TRBV2 CASSESHEVNEQFF TGTGCCAGCAGTGAAAGCCATGAAGTCAATGAGCAGTTCTTC
TRBD2 TRBJ2-3 - TRBV7-2 CASSYISGSGGTLDTQYF TGTGCCAGCAGCTATATTAGTGGGAGCGGGGGGACCTTGGATACGCAGTATTTT
- TRBJ2-5 - TRBV6-1 CATTVRLQETQYF TGTGCCACGACCGTACGCCTCCAAGAGACCCAGTACTTC
- TRBJ2-5 once TRBV19 CASSIAGGRETQYF TGTGCCAGTAGTATAGCGGGGGGCCGGGAGACCCAGTACTTC
- TRBJ2-1 - TRBV28 CASSFISSYNEQFF TGTGCCAGCAGCTTTATAAGTTCCTACAATGAGCAGTTCTTC
TRBD1 TRBJ2-7 - TRBV6-6 CASRGTGPSYEQYF TGTGCCAGCAGGGGGACAGGACCGTCCTACGAGCAGTACTTC
- TRBJ1-1 few TRBV5-1 CASSLARDLEAFF TGCGCCAGCAGCTTGGCCCGGGACCTTGAAGCTTTCTTT
- TRBJ2-1 - TRBV5-1 CASSLASGTPYNEQFF TGCGCCAGCAGCTTGGCCTCAGGGACACCTTACAATGAGCAGTTCTTC
- TRBJ1-3 - TRBV6-6 CASSSLRTGSGNTIYF TGTGCCAGCAGTTCGCTTAGGACGGGATCTGGAAACACCATATATTTT
TRBD1 TRBJ2-5 - TRBV5-1 CASSGGQGGETQYF TGCGCCAGCAGCGGGGGACAGGGCGGAGAGACCCAGTACTTC
- TRBJ2-5 - TRBV5-1 CASSLGRGGGETQYF TGCGCCAGCAGCTTAGGCCGGGGCGGGGGCGAGACCCAGTACTTC
- TRBJ2-7 - TRBV2 CASSRDRQTPLVEQYF TGTGCCAGCTCCCGGGACCGCCAGACTCCGTTAGTCGAGCAGTACTTC
- TRBJ2-1 - TRBV2 CASSSPVLLDEQFF TGTGCCAGCAGTTCTCCCGTCCTACTGGATGAGCAGTTCTTC
- TRBJ1-1 - TRBV7-8 CASSRAAEAFF TGTGCCAGCAGCAGGGCAGCTGAAGCTTTCTTT